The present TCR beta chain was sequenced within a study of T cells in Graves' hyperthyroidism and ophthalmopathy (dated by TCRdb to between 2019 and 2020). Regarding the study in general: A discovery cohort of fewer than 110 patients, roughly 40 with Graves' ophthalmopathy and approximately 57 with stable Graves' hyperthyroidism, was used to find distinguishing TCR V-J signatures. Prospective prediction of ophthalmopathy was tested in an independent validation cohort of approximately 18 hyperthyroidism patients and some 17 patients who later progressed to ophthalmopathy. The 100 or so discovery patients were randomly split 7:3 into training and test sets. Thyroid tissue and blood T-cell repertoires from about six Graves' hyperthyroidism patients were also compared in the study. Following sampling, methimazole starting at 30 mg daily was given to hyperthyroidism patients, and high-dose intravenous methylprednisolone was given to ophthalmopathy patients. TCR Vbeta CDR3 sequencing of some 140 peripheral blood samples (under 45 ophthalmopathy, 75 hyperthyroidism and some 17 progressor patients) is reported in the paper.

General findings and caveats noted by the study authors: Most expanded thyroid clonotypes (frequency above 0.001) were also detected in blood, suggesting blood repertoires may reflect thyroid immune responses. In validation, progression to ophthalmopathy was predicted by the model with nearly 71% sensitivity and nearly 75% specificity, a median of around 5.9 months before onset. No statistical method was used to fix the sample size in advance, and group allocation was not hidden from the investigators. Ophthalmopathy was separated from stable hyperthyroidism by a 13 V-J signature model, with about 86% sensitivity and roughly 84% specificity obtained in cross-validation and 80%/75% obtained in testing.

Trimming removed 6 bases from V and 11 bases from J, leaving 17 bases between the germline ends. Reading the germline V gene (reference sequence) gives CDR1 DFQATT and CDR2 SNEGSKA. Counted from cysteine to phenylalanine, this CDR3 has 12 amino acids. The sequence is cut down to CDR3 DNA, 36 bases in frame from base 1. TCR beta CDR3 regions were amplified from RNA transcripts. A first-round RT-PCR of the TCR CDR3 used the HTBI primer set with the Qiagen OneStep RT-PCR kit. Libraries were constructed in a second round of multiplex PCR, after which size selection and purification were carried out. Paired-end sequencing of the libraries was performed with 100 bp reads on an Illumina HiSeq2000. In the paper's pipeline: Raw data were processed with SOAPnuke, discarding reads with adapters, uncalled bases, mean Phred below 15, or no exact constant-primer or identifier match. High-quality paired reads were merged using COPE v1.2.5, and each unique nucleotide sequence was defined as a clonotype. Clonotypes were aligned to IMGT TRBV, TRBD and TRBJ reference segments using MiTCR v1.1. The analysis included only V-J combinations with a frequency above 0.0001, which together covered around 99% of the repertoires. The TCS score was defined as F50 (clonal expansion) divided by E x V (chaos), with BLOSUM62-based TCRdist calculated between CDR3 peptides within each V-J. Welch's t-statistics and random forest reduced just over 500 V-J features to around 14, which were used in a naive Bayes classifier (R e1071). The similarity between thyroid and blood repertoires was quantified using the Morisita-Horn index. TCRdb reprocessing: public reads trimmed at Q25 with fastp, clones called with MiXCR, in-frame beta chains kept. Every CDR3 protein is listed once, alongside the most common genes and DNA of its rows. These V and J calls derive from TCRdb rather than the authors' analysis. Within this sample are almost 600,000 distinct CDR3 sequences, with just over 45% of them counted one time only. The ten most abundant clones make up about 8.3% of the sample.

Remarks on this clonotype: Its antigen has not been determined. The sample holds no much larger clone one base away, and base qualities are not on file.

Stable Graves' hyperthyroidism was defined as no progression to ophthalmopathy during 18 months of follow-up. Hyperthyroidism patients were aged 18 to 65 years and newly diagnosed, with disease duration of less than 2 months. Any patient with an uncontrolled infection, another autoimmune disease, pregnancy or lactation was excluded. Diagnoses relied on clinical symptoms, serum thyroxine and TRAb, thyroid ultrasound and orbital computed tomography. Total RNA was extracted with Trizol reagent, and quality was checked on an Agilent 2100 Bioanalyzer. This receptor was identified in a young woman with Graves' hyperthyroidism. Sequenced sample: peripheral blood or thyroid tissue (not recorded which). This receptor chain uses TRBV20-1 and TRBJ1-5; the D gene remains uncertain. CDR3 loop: CSAPNSGRAQHF. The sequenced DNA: TGCAGTGCACCAAATAGCGGGAGGGCCCAGCATTTT.